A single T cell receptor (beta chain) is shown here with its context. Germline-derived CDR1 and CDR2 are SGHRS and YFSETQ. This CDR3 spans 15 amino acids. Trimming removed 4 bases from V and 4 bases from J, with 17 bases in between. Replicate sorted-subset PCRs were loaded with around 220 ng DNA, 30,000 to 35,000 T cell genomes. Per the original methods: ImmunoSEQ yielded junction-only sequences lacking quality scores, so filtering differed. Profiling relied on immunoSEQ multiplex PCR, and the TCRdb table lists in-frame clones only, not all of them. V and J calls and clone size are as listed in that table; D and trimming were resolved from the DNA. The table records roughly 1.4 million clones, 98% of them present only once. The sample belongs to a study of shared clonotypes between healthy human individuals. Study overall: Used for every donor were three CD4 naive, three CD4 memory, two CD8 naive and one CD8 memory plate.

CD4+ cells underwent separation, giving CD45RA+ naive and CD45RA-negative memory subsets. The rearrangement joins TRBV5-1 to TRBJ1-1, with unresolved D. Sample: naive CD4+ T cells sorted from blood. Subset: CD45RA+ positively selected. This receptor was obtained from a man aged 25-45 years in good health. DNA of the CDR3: TGCGCCAGCAGCGTTCGAGGGAAGGTGACCACTGAAGCTTTCTTT. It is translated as CASSVRGKVTTEAFF.